This TCR beta chain was documented in a study of post-analysis software for immune sequencing data. Study-level background: Relapsing-remitting, secondary progressive and progressive-relapsing forms of multiple sclerosis all featured among disease courses. Whole-study findings and limits: About 5 TRBV segments, including TRBV5-6, TRBV5-1 and TRBV20-1, were more frequent in patients than controls. Significantly lower normalized Chao1 diversity was seen in multiple sclerosis patients than in controls.

Included in the TCR beta cDNA libraries were unique molecular identifiers. One entry per CDR3 protein, called by TCRdb with MiXCR from the PCR reads. The data show 250,000 to 300,000 distinct CDR3 sequences, with just over 35% seen just once and around 5% held by the top ten. The CDR3 sequence is 13 residues long. Germline assignment: CDR1 SGHAT and CDR2 FQNNGV. V was trimmed by 0 bases and J by 8 bases, leaving 10 bases between them. Ten or more counts support this clonotype. The antigen is undetermined. The TCR was taken from a girl aged 10 to 17 with multiple sclerosis. The V gene is TRBV11-2, the J gene TRBJ1-2, with D possibly being TRBD1 (5 bases). Sequenced sample: blood. The DNA for the CDR3 is TGTGCCAGCAGCTTAGACAGGGTATCGGGCTACACCTTC. Protein: CASSLDRVSGYTF. Combining the CDR3 with reference TRBV11-2 and TRBJ1-2 gives the whole variable domain EAGVAQSPRYKIIEKRQSVAFWCNPISGHATLYWYQQILGQGPKLLIQFQNNGVVDDSQLPKDRFSAERLKGVDSTLKIQPAKLEDSAVYLCASSLDRVSGYTFGSGTRLTVV.